The rows below give T cell receptor beta chains drawn from one sample of a study of CD8 T cells in Susac syndrome. MiXCR, applied by TCRdb to the immunoSEQ multiplex PCR reads, yields one record per CDR3 protein. The sample has about 130,000 distinct CDR3 sequences, just under 95% seen once. The sequenced sample was CD8+ T cells from PBMCs. These receptor sequences come from a human donor with Susac syndrome. Each CDR3 is given with its conserved first and last residue. Fields, in order: clone size, V gene, J gene, D gene, CDR3 DNA, CDR3 protein. D genes are given only for firm matches. Clone sizes are given selectively: once, few, many, or a class where the clone is expanded.

clone_size: -; v_call: TRBV13; j_call: TRBJ2-2; d_call: TRBD2; cdr3_nt: TGTGCCAGCAGCTTACGTCTGGCGGGAGGTACCGGGGAGCTGTTTTTT; cdr3_aa: CASSLRLAGGTGELFF
clone_size: -; v_call: TRBV4-1; j_call: TRBJ1-5; d_call: -; cdr3_nt: TGCGCCAGCAGCGGACAGTGGGGCAATCAGCCCCAGCATTTT; cdr3_aa: CASSGQWGNQPQHF
clone_size: -; v_call: TRBV4-1; j_call: TRBJ2-7; d_call: TRBD1; cdr3_nt: TGCGCCAGCAGCCAGGTACTTGGGACAGGGGACACCTACGAGCAGTACTTC; cdr3_aa: CASSQVLGTGDTYEQYF
clone_size: -; v_call: TRBV6-5; j_call: TRBJ1-1; d_call: -; cdr3_nt: TGTGCCACCTGCGGGGGCAGGCAACTTGAAGCTTTCTTT; cdr3_aa: CATCGGRQLEAFF
clone_size: -; v_call: TRBV12-3/TRBV12-4; j_call: TRBJ2-7; d_call: -; cdr3_nt: TGTGCCAGCAGTTTTGGGGATTTTTACGAGCAGTACTTC; cdr3_aa: CASSFGDFYEQYF
clone_size: -; v_call: TRBV2; j_call: TRBJ2-3; d_call: -; cdr3_nt: TGTGCCTCCTCCAGGACAGCAGGCACAGATACGCAGTATTTT; cdr3_aa: CASSRTAGTDTQYF
clone_size: -; v_call: TRBV29-1; j_call: TRBJ2-1; d_call: -; cdr3_nt: TGCAGCGTTGAACGTGGAATATTTGGGCAGTTCTTC; cdr3_aa: CSVERGIFGQFF
clone_size: once; v_call: TRBV28; j_call: TRBJ1-5; d_call: -; cdr3_nt: TGTGCCAGCAGTTTACCCAGTGAGCTCAATCAGCCCCAGCATTTT; cdr3_aa: CASSLPSELNQPQHF
clone_size: -; v_call: TRBV5-4; j_call: TRBJ1-5; d_call: -; cdr3_nt: TGTGCCAGCAGCTTGGATTCAGGGAAGGGCAATCAGCCCCAGCATTTT; cdr3_aa: CASSLDSGKGNQPQHF
clone_size: -; v_call: TRBV4-2; j_call: TRBJ1-1; d_call: TRBD1; cdr3_nt: TGTGCCAGCAGCCAAGATAGGGGACAGTCGAACACTGAAGCTTTCTTT; cdr3_aa: CASSQDRGQSNTEAFF
clone_size: -; v_call: TRBV29-1; j_call: TRBJ1-1; d_call: -; cdr3_nt: TGCAGCGTTGAAGAAGGAGGGTCCGCTTTCTTT; cdr3_aa: CSVEEGGSAFF
clone_size: -; v_call: TRBV28; j_call: TRBJ2-5; d_call: -; cdr3_nt: TGTGCCAGCAGTCCCTCACAGGGTCTCAAGAGTACCCAGTACTTC; cdr3_aa: CASSPSQGLKSTQYF